This passage covers 30 T cell receptor beta chains from one sample sequenced in a study of blood T cell repertoires in COVID-19. The data were produced by immunoSEQ multiplex PCR, yet TCRdb's version contains in-frame clones alone and is incomplete. The data show 150,000 or so clones, about 80% seen once. Sequencing was done on a sample of peripheral blood. These receptors originate from an elderly woman with acute or convalescent COVID-19.

The J gene is TRBJ1-5, the V gene TRBV20-1, with D possibly being TRBD1 (5 bases). The CDR3 is 14 residues long. Trimming took off 3 bases at V and 7 bases at J, with 16 bases between the two ends. The germline CDR1 and CDR2 sequences are DFQATT and SNEGSKA (reference sequence). The CDR3 nucleotides read TGCAGTGCTAGTCCTCAGGGAAGGGGCCAGCCCCAGCATTTT. Residues: CSASPQGRGQPQHF.

This clone came up once. The chain carries TRBV29-1 and TRBJ2-2; D not certain. This CDR3 has 13 residues. In germline, CDR1 is SQVTM, CDR2 ANQGSEA. Trimming left V 4 bases short and J 2 bases short, with 8 bases between. The CDR3 DNA is TGCAGCGTTGCCCAGTTTAACACCGGGGAGCTGTTTTTT. It is translated as CSVAQFNTGELFF.

The chain recombines TRBV19 with TRBJ2-1; TRBD1 matches at 8 bases. Germline V gene data show CDR1 as LNHDA and CDR2 as SQIVND (reference sequence). The junction had 3 bases not matched to a gene; V was cut back by 6 bases and J by 2 bases. This CDR3 has 14 residues. CDR3 amino acids: CASRSGGPYNEQFF. The CDR3 DNA reads as TGTGCCAGTAGGTCAGGGGGCCCCTACAATGAGCAGTTCTTC.

The chain couples TRBV5-1 to TRBJ1-3; 8 bases align to TRBD1. The CDR3 is made up of 16 amino acids. Unmatched junction bases numbered 6, after V lost 3 bases and J lost 1 base. Germline CDR1 and CDR2: SGHRS and YFSETQ. CDR3 sequence reads: CASSSAGQGSGNTIYF. The CDR3, as DNA: TGCGCCAGCAGCTCGGCCGGACAGGGATCTGGAAACACCATATATTTT.

V gene TRBV7-2 combines with J gene TRBJ2-7, with D unclear. Trimming removed 5 bases at V and 4 bases at J, with 9 bases between. The CDR3 length is 12 residues. Germline-derived CDR1 and CDR2 are SGHTA and FQGNSA. The CDR3 here is CASSRSGYEQYF. The CDR3 region has the DNA TGTGCCAGCAGCCGTTCGGGTTACGAGCAGTACTTC.

This clone was observed a single time. The genes are TRBV5-1 and TRBJ2-3, with D possibly matching TRBD1 (5 bases). The V gene lost 0 bases and the J gene lost 0 bases, with 23 bases spanning the gap. The germline V gene encodes CDR1 SGHRS and CDR2 YFSETQ. This CDR3 region has 20 residues. The CDR3 bases are TGCGCCAGCAGCTTGGAAATTGGCAGGGTGCCTAGGATCAGCACAGATACGCAGTATTTT. Encoded protein: CASSLEIGRVPRISTDTQYF. The full variable domain, its missing parts supplied by reference TRBV5-1 and TRBJ2-3, is KAGVTQTPRYLIKTRGQQVTLSCSPISGHRSVSWYQQTPGQGLQFLFEYFSETQRNKGNFPGRFSGRQFSNSRSEMNVSTLELGDSALYLCASSLEIGRVPRISTDTQYFGPGTRLTVL.

V usage is TRBV9 and J usage is TRBJ1-1; D is possibly TRBD1 (5 bases). Per the germline V gene, CDR1 is SGDLS and CDR2 is YYNGEE. The CDR3 length is 17 residues. V shed 0 bases and J shed 4 bases, with 19 bases lying between them. CDR3 sequence: CASSVALAGRGSTEAFF. As DNA, the CDR3 is TGTGCCAGCAGCGTAGCCCTAGCAGGGAGGGGAAGCACTGAAGCTTTCTTT.

The V call is TRBV10-3, the J call TRBJ2-6; 11 nucleotides line up with TRBD1. The germline CDR1 and CDR2 sequences are ENHRY and SYGVKD. The J segment lost 2 bases and the V segment lost 5 bases, leaving 2 bases of the junction unmatched. The CDR3 contains 16 residues. The CDR3 loop is CAISWTGGAGANVLTF. CDR3 nucleotide sequence: TGTGCCATCAGTTGGACAGGGGGCGCTGGGGCCAACGTCCTGACTTTC.

The chain joins TRBV19 to TRBJ1-4; tentatively, D is TRBD1 (5 bases). The CDR3 is made up of 15 amino acids. CDR1 is LNHDA, CDR2 SQIVND, per germline (reference sequence). Trimming shortened V by 4 bases and J by 6 bases, and 15 bases separated the two germline ends. CDR3 protein: CASSTTGVLYEKLFF. DNA for the CDR3: TGTGCCAGTAGTACTACGGGGGTCTTATATGAAAAACTGTTTTTT.

The rearrangement links TRBV5-1 to TRBJ1-1; D gene uncertain. In germline, CDR1 is SGHRS, CDR2 YFSETQ. The CDR3 contains 13 residues. Trimming pared 4 bases from V and 5 bases from J, leaving 12 bases between. CDR3 region: CASSLDSLTEAFF. The CDR3 DNA is TGCGCCAGCAGCCTCGACTCGCTAACTGAAGCTTTCTTT.

The rearrangement joins TRBV30 to TRBJ1-2; no clear D gene. CDR3 length: 17 amino acids. Germline loops: CDR1 GTSNPN, CDR2 SVGIG (reference sequence). V lost 5 bases to trimming and J lost 3 bases, with 25 bases between them. The DNA of the CDR3 is TGTGCCTGGGCCTACGGAGAAGGCAGACTTTTCTACTATGGCTACACCTTC. Protein: CAWAYGEGRLFYYGYTF.

The rearrangement links TRBV7-9 to TRBJ1-5; a possible D gene is TRBD1 (5 bases). The CDR3 is 16 amino acids. V lost 4 bases to trimming and J lost 0 bases, with 13 bases between them. Germline CDR1 and CDR2: SEHNR and FQNEAQ (reference sequence). The CDR3 here is CASSSPGMDSNQPQHF. CDR3 bases: TGTGCCAGCAGCTCTCCAGGGATGGATAGCAATCAGCCCCAGCATTTT.

This chain uses TRBV4-2 with TRBJ2-5; 9 positions match TRBD2. V trimming: 1 base; J trimming: 3 bases; junction bases outside the gene matches: 6. CDR1 is LGHNA, CDR2 YNFKEQ, per germline. The CDR3 has 16 residues. CDR3 nucleotide sequence: TGTGCCAGCAGCCAAGGTCCAGCGGGGGGAAAAGAGACCCAGTACTTC. Translated, it gives CASSQGPAGGKETQYF.

CDR3 region: CASSFMGRSPLHF. DNA of the CDR3: TGTGCCAGCAGCTTTATGGGCCGATCACCCCTCCACTTT. The V gene is TRBV7-2, the J gene TRBJ1-6; no firm D call. Trimming removed 3 bases at V and 10 bases at J, with 10 bases between. CDR1 is SGHTA and CDR2 is FQGNSA in the germline V gene. The CDR3 sequence is 13 residues long.

This clone was observed a single time. The rearrangement links TRBV7-9 to TRBJ2-7; 9 bases map to TRBD1. Trimming removed 4 bases from V and 2 bases from J; junction bases left unmatched: 12. This CDR3 has 17 residues. Germline lookup yields CDR1 SEHNR and CDR2 FQNEAQ (reference sequence). The CDR3 reads CASSSSRTGDSTYEQYF. CDR3 bases: TGTGCCAGCAGCTCTTCCCGGACAGGGGATTCCACCTACGAGCAGTACTTC. Full variable domain (remainder filled in from reference TRBV7-9 and TRBJ2-7): DTGVSQNPRHKITKRGQNVTFRCDPISEHNRLYWYRQTLGQGPEFLTYFQNEAQLEKSRLLSDRFSAERPKGSFSTLEIQRTEQGDSAMYLCASSSSRTGDSTYEQYFGPGTRLTVT.

This clone was observed a handful of times. The chain recombines TRBV6-4 with TRBJ1-2; D is undetermined. From germline, CDR1 is MRHNA and CDR2 SNTAGT. This CDR3 comprises 10 residues. V lost 4 bases and J lost 13, with 10 bases in between. CDR3 DNA sequence: TGTGCCAGCAGTGGTCATAACGGCACCTTC. Protein sequence: CASSGHNGTF.

The chain joins TRBV19 to TRBJ2-2; 10 nucleotides align to TRBD1. This CDR3 has 14 amino acids. The germline gives CDR1 LNHDA, CDR2 SQIVND (reference sequence). V was clipped by 5 bases and J by 5 bases; unmatched bases: 2. CDR3 nucleotides: TGTGCCAGTAGTTGGGACAGGGGAACCGGGGAGCTGTTTTTT. Translated, it gives CASSWDRGTGELFF.

The J gene is TRBJ1-2, the V gene TRBV10-3, with TRBD1 as a possible D gene (6 bases). The CDR3 covers 14 residues. V was pared by 8 bases and J by 3 bases, with 16 bases between. Germline V gene lookup returns CDR1 ENHRY and CDR2 SYGVKD. CDR3 loop: CAIRTVLLDYGYTF. The CDR3 nucleotides are TGTGCCATCCGGACAGTCTTACTAGACTATGGCTACACCTTC.

This clone has more than one count but fewer than ten. The V and J genes are TRBV11-2 and TRBJ1-1; D is perhaps TRBD1 (5 bases). V was shortened by 1 base and J by 4 bases, with 13 bases between the two germline ends. Germline-derived CDR1 and CDR2 are SGHAT and FQNNGV. The CDR3 consists of 15 residues. CDR3 nucleotide sequence: TGTGCCAGCAGCTTAGTCTCAGGGTTGAGCACTGAAGCTTTCTTT. This gives the protein CASSLVSGLSTEAFF.

J is TRBJ1-2 and V is TRBV12-3 or TRBV12-4; 9 bases are shared with TRBD1. CDR3 length equals 13 residues. J lost 13 bases, V lost 6 bases, and 12 bases had no gene match. Here the CDR3 DNA reads TGTGCCAGCAGCCAAAACCGGGACAGGGCGCCCACCTTC. Protein: CASSQNRDRAPTF.

The chain employs TRBV5-1 and TRBJ2-2; 9 positions agree with TRBD2. This CDR3 comprises 16 residues. Germline V CDR1 and CDR2: SGHRS, YFSETQ. Losses at the gene ends were 6 bases for V and 7 bases for J; bases not matched to a gene: 13. In nucleotides, the CDR3 is TGCGCCAGCACCTCCCCGGGACTAGCCGGGGACGGGGAGCTGTTTTTT. It encodes CASTSPGLAGDGELFF. The full variable domain, rest sourced from reference TRBV5-1 and TRBJ2-2, is KAGVTQTPRYLIKTRGQQVTLSCSPISGHRSVSWYQQTPGQGLQFLFEYFSETQRNKGNFPGRFSGRQFSNSRSEMNVSTLELGDSALYLCASTSPGLAGDGELFFGEGSRLTVL.

The CDR3: CATVGGGSTDTQYF. The CDR3 DNA reads as TGTGCCACCGTTGGGGGGGGTAGCACAGATACGCAGTATTTT. J is TRBJ2-3 and V is TRBV24-1; TRBD2 matches 7 bases. The V and J ends lost 9 bases and 0 bases, in that order; junction bases with no gene match: 5. The CDR3 extends over 14 amino acids. Germline V gene lookup returns CDR1 KGHDR and CDR2 SFDVKD.

The genes are TRBV6-2 or TRBV6-3 and TRBJ1-5; possibly TRBD1 for D (6 bases). The V gene's germline CDR1 is MNHEY and CDR2 SVGEGT. The V end lost 2 bases, the J end lost 0 bases, and 17 bases lay between the germline ends. The CDR3 runs to 18 residues. CDR3: CASSYVQGDLNSNQPQHF. DNA of the CDR3: TGTGCCAGCAGTTACGTACAGGGTGATCTCAATAGCAATCAGCCCCAGCATTTT.

The sample holds one count of this clone. This chain uses TRBV5-6 with TRBJ1-2, with D possibly being TRBD1 (5 bases). The CDR3 is made up of 12 amino acids. Germline V CDR1 and CDR2: SGHDT, YYEEEE. Trimming removed 4 bases from V and 7 bases from J, with 11 bases in between. The CDR3 DNA sequence: TGTGCCAGCAGCGGAGGGGCCCCTGGCTACACCTTC. It translates to CASSGGAPGYTF.

The chain is built from TRBV7-9 and TRBJ2-7; 11 positions agree with TRBD1. With 7 bases clipped from V and 5 bases from J, the junction kept 10 bases outside the gene matches. The germline CDR1 and CDR2 sequences are SEHNR and FQNEAQ (reference sequence). CDR3 size: 15 residues. The CDR3 DNA sequence: TGTGCCAGCACCACAGAGGGGACAGGGGGAAACGAGCAGTACTTC. The encoded protein is CASTTEGTGGNEQYF.

The genes are TRBV3-1 (or the pseudogene TRBV3-2) and TRBJ1-6, with 8 positions matching TRBD1. Looked up from germline, CDR1 is LGHDT and CDR2 is YNNKEL (reference sequence). V dropped 4 bases and J dropped 4; count of bases not matched to a gene: 6. The CDR3 contains 16 residues. As DNA, the CDR3 is TGTGCCAGCAGCCTCGGACAGGGTTCATATAATTCACCCCTCCACTTT. It encodes CASSLGQGSYNSPLHF.

The chain employs TRBV30 and TRBJ1-1; D call uncertain. The CDR3 loop spans 13 amino acids. Germline CDR1 and CDR2: GTSNPN and SVGIG (reference sequence). The V end lost 0 bases, the J end lost 7 bases, and 12 bases lay between the germline ends. CDR3 bases: TGTGCCTGGAGTGTATCAGGTTTGGTTGAAGCTTTCTTT. Its protein is CAWSVSGLVEAFF.

This rearrangement joins TRBV5-6 to TRBJ1-4; 7 bases are a match to TRBD1. V was clipped by 4 bases and J by 7 bases; unmatched bases: 13. This CDR3 is 16 amino acids long. The V gene's germline CDR1 is SGHDT and CDR2 YYEEEE. In DNA form, the CDR3 reads TGTGCCAGCAGCCACCTGCGGACAGGAGGGGTTGAAAAACTGTTTTTT. Translated, it gives CASSHLRTGGVEKLFF.

The V gene is TRBV19, the J gene TRBJ1-2; 7 bases agree with TRBD1. The CDR3 loop spans 14 amino acids. Per germline, CDR1 LNHDA and CDR2 SQIVND (reference sequence). V lost 4 bases and J lost 4; bases outside the gene matches: 6. In nucleotides, the CDR3 is TGTGCCAGTAGTACTCAGGGGGTTGTCTATGGCTACACCTTC. This codes for CASSTQGVVYGYTF.

The rearrangement links TRBV6-5 to TRBJ2-5; TRBD2 matches at 11 bases. This CDR3 spans 14 amino acids. CDR1 is MNHEY and CDR2 is SVGAGI in the germline V gene. V shed 9 bases and J 5 bases; nucleotides not matched to a gene: 8. CDR3 DNA sequence: TGTGCCAGTTATAGCGGGGGGGCCGAGGAGACCCAGTACTTC. Encoded protein: CASYSGGAEETQYF.